This T cell receptor beta chain was captured in a study of blood T cell repertoires in COVID-19. CDR1 SEHNR and CDR2 FQNEAQ come from the germline V gene (reference sequence). V dropped 5 bases and J dropped 3; count of bases not matched to a gene: 7. CDR3 size: 15 residues. Sequencing was performed with immunoSEQ multiplex PCR; in TCRdb, only in-frame clones are kept and a portion is missing. The sample yields 140,000 to 150,000 clones, around 82% seen once. The chain employs TRBV7-9 and TRBJ1-1; TRBD1 matches 9 bases. The sequenced sample consisted of peripheral blood. The source of this sequence is a human donor in a cohort sampled during active COVID-19. CDR3 in amino acids: CASSAAGQGDTEAFF. In DNA, the CDR3 is TGTGCCAGCAGCGCCGCGGGACAGGGAGACACTGAAGCTTTCTTT.